A single sample is the source of the 15 T cell receptor beta chains below, sequenced in a study of T cell responses to AZD1222 COVID-19 vaccine. Data came from immunoSEQ multiplex PCR; TCRdb stores just in-frame clones and leaves some out. The sample holds around 180,000 clones; about 91% are singletons and the top ten take about 8%. The sample in question was peripheral blood, obtained on day 0 of AZD1222 vaccination. All receptors come from an adult in good health.

This chain links TRBV30 with TRBJ2-3; the D gene is possibly TRBD2 (7 bases). The V end was cut by 0 bases, the J end by 0 bases, with 13 bases between. This CDR3 comprises 16 residues. Looked up from germline, CDR1 is GTSNPN and CDR2 is SVGIG (reference sequence). The CDR3 is CAWSVGSGGSTDTQYF. The DNA for the CDR3 is TGTGCCTGGAGTGTGGGATCGGGGGGCAGCACAGATACGCAGTATTTT.

The chain links TRBV19 to TRBJ2-3, with 15 bases that match TRBD2. Germline V gene lookup returns CDR1 LNHDA and CDR2 SQIVND (reference sequence). CDR3 length: 16 residues. Unmatched junction bases numbered 8, after V lost 5 bases and J lost 8 bases. For the CDR3, the DNA is TGTGCCAGTAGTCCCTGGACTAGCGGGGGGGCAGGTACGCAGTATTTT. It is translated as CASSPWTSGGAGTQYF.

The chain carries TRBV24-1 and TRBJ2-1; TRBD2 agrees at 11 bases. This CDR3 has 16 amino acids. Germline V CDR1 and CDR2: KGHDR, SFDVKD. Trimming cost V 9 bases and J 3 bases; bases outside gene matches: 9. The DNA for the CDR3 is TGTGCCACCTATTGGCCCGGGACTAGCGGCTACAATGAGCAGTTCTTC. Protein: CATYWPGTSGYNEQFF.

The chain couples TRBV3-1 (or the pseudogene TRBV3-2) to TRBJ2-7, with unresolved D. Trimming took off 4 bases at V and 3 bases at J, with 10 bases between the two ends. Germline V gene sequence: CDR1 LGHDT, CDR2 YNNKEL (reference sequence). This CDR3 has 13 residues. As DNA, the CDR3 is TGTGCCAGCAGCCGCGACACAGACTACGAGCAGTACTTC. Translation gives CASSRDTDYEQYF.

This rearrangement joins TRBV7-2 to TRBJ2-3; the match to TRBD2 covers 9 bases. V was clipped by 6 bases and J by 4 bases; unmatched bases: 17. From germline, CDR1 is SGHTA and CDR2 FQGNSA. The CDR3 consists of 18 residues. This chain's CDR3 is CASREGPVAGGPPDTQYF. The CDR3 DNA is TGTGCCAGCAGAGAGGGGCCCGTGGCGGGGGGGCCCCCAGATACGCAGTATTTT. Using reference TRBV7-2 and TRBJ2-3 for the parts outside the CDR3, the full variable domain is GAGVSQSPSNKVTEKGKDVELRCDPISGHTALYWYRQSLGQGLEFLIYFQGNSAPDKSGLPSDRFSAERTGGSVSTLTIQRTQQEDSAVYLCASREGPVAGGPPDTQYFGPGTRLTVL.

The chain employs TRBV5-8 and TRBJ2-5, with TRBD1 as a possible D gene (6 bases). The CDR3 has 16 amino acids. Germline V gene sequence: CDR1 SGHTS, CDR2 YDEGEE. Deletions cut 6 bases from V and 5 bases from J, with 23 bases between. The CDR3 loop reads CASTPPGAKRLETQYF. Here the CDR3 DNA reads TGTGCCAGCACCCCCCCAGGGGCCAAACGGTTGGAGACCCAGTACTTC.

The genes are TRBV5-5 and TRBJ1-1; D is ambiguous. This CDR3 has 12 residues. Germline CDR1 SGHKS, CDR2 YYEKEE (reference sequence). V gave up 6 bases and J gave up 7 bases, with 13 bases separating them. The CDR3 region is CASIVGRHEAFF. The CDR3 bases are TGTGCCAGCATCGTGGGGAGGCATGAAGCTTTCTTT.

The chain has TRBV27 and TRBJ2-4; D tentatively fits TRBD1 or TRBD2 (5 bases each). This CDR3 is 15 amino acids long. Germline V gives CDR1 MNHEY, CDR2 SMNVEV (reference sequence). Between the trimmed V and J ends, which lost 2 bases and 5 bases, there was a span of 13 bases. CDR3 in amino acids: CASSLIRGAENIQYF. The CDR3 DNA reads as TGTGCCAGCAGTTTAATAAGAGGGGCGGAAAACATTCAGTACTTC.

The rearrangement uses TRBV20-1 and TRBJ2-1; 8 nucleotides line up with TRBD2. Germline assignment: CDR1 DFQATT and CDR2 SNEGSKA (reference sequence). Trimming at V came to 3 bases and at J to 8 bases, leaving 15 bases not matched to a gene. CDR3 length: 16 amino acids. DNA for the CDR3: TGCAGTGCTAGTGGGCTCGATAGCGGGGTATGGTATGAGCAGTTCTTC. This gives the protein CSASGLDSGVWYEQFF.

The genes are TRBV7-2 and TRBJ1-1, with D hard to call. The ends were cut back, 2 bases at V and 5 bases at J, with 6 bases in the middle. The CDR3 sequence is 12 residues long. Germline loops: CDR1 SGHTA, CDR2 FQGNSA. The CDR3 loop is CASSLLGTEAFF. CDR3 bases: TGTGCCAGCAGCTTACTTGGGACTGAAGCTTTCTTT.

This chain uses TRBV6-4 with TRBJ1-5; no reliable D call. Germline CDR1 and CDR2: MRHNA and SNTAGT. Trimming cost V 3 bases and J 11 bases, with 8 bases left between them. The CDR3 consists of 11 residues. CDR3 residues: CASSEFDTQHF. CDR3 DNA sequence: TGTGCCAGCAGTGAGTTTGATACCCAGCATTTT.

The chain employs TRBV4-1 and TRBJ1-2; maybe TRBD1 (6 bases). The length of the CDR3 is 15 residues. The V and J ends lost 1 base and 2 bases respectively, with 11 bases between them. Germline V gives CDR1 MGHRA, CDR2 YSYEKL. The CDR3 spells CASSQATGLNYGYTF. The DNA of the CDR3 is TGCGCCAGCAGCCAAGCGACAGGTTTAAACTATGGCTACACCTTC.

The chain uses TRBV11-2 and TRBJ1-2, with D possibly being TRBD1 (5 bases). Trimming removed 8 bases at V and 8 bases at J, with 21 bases between. This CDR3 is 14 amino acids long. Looked up from germline, CDR1 is SGHAT and CDR2 is FQNNGV. The CDR3 here is CASGVLQERGGYTF. CDR3 coding DNA: TGTGCCAGCGGGGTCCTACAGGAGCGCGGGGGCTACACCTTC.

This chain uses TRBV18 with TRBJ2-2; TRBD1 matches 7 bases. V trimming: 4 bases; J trimming: 5 bases; junction bases outside the gene matches: 10. CDR1 is KGHSH, CDR2 LQKENI, per germline. This CDR3 contains 16 residues. The DNA for the CDR3 is TGTGCCAGCTCACTTGCCGGGACAGCAACAACCGGGGAGCTGTTTTTT. Translating it yields CASSLAGTATTGELFF.

The chain combines TRBV5-6 with TRBJ1-6; 7 nucleotides align to TRBD1. The CDR3 consists of 16 residues. The J segment lost 14 bases and the V segment lost 0 bases, leaving 14 bases of the junction unmatched. Looked up from germline, CDR1 is SGHDT and CDR2 is YYEEEE. CDR3 protein: CASSLGQGVPISTLHF. The DNA of the CDR3 is TGTGCCAGCAGCTTGGGACAGGGCGTTCCCATATCCACCCTCCACTTT.